These 2 T cell receptor beta chains share one sample of origin, sequenced in a study of blood T cell repertoires in COVID-19. Here immunoSEQ multiplex PCR was the method, and the copy in TCRdb shows in-frame clones only, minus some. Here the sample spans about 33,000 clones, more than 85% being singletons. The sample consisted of peripheral blood. Every receptor here comes from a human donor in a cohort sampled during active COVID-19.

The chain combines TRBV3-1 (or the pseudogene TRBV3-2) with TRBJ1-2; TRBD1 matches 11 bases. Per the germline V gene, CDR1 is LGHDT and CDR2 is YNNKEL (reference sequence). V was clipped by 4 bases and J by 6 bases; unmatched bases: 4. The CDR3 is 14 amino acids. The DNA for the CDR3 is TGTGCCAGCAGCCGAACGGGACAGGGGGATGGCTACACCTTC. This gives the protein CASSRTGQGDGYTF.

V usage is TRBV19 and J usage is TRBJ1-2, with a weak D call TRBD1 (6 bases). The CDR3 contains 14 residues. Germline V gives CDR1 LNHDA, CDR2 SQIVND (reference sequence). V was pared by 4 bases and J by 3 bases, with 12 bases between. CDR3 sequence reads: CASSTRTEDYGYTF. The CDR3 DNA sequence: TGTGCCAGTAGTACTCGGACAGAGGACTATGGCTACACCTTC.